This T cell receptor (beta chain) stems from a study of OX40 agonist ivuxolimab in advanced cancers. This table comes from immunoSEQ multiplex PCR, and its TCRdb copy is limited to in-frame clones, with some not included. The data contain some 82,000 clones, around 90% of them singletons. The CDR3 length is 13 residues. Trimming left V 8 bases short and J 0 bases short, with 11 bases between. Germline CDR1 reads SNHLY; CDR2 reads FYNNEI. This clone has a single count. The sequence came from an adult with an advanced solid tumor such as melanoma, head and neck, liver or kidney cancer. The sequences come from CD4+ or CD8+ T cells sorted from blood, collected in a trial of the OX40 agonist ivuxolimab. The V and J genes are TRBV2 and TRBJ2-7; D remains ambiguous. This CDR3 reads CASRPDISYEQYF. The DNA for the CDR3 is TGTGCCAGCCGCCCCGATATCTCCTACGAGCAGTACTTC.